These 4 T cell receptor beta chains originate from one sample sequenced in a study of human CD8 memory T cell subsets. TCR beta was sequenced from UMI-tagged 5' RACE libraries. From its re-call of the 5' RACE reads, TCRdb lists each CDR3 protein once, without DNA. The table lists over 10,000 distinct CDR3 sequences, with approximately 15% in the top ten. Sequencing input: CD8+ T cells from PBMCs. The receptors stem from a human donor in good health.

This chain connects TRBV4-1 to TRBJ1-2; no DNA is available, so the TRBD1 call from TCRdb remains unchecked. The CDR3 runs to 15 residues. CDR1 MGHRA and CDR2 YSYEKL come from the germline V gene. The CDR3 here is CASSQGNRDLYGYTF.

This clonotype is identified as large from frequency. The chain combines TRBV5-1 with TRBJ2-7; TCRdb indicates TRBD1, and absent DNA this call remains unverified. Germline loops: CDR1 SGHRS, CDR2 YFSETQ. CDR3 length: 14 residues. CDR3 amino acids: CASSNRDRTYEQYF.

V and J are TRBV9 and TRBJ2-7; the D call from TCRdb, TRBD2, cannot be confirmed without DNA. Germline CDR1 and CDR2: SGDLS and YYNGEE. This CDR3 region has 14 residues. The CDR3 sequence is CASSPADRSYEQYF. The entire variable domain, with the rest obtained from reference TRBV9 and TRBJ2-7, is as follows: DSGVTQTPKHLITATGQRVTLRCSPRSGDLSVYWYQQSLDQGLQFLIQYYNGEERAKGNILERFSAQQFPDLHSELNLSSLELGDSALYFCASSPADRSYEQYFGPGTRLTVT.

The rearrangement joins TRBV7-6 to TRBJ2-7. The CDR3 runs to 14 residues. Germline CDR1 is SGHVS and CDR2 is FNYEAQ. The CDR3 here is CASSLVSSGYEQYF.